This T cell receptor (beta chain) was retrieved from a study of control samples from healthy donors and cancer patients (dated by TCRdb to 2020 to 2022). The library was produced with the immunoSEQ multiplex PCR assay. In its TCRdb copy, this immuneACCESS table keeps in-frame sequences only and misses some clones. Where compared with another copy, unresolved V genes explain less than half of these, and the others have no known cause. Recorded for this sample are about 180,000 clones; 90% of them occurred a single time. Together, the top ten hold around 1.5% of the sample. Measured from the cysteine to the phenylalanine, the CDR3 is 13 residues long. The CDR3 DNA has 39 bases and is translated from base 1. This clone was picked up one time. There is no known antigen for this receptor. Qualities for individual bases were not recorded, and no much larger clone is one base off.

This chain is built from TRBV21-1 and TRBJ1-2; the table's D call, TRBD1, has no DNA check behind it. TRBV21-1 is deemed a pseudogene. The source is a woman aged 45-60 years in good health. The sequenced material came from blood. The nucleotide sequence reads TGTGCCAGCAGCGACAGGGCTGGGTATGGCTACACCTTC. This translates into CASSDRAGYGYTF.